One and the same sample provided the 3 T cell receptor beta chains below, sequenced in a study of blood T cell repertoires in COVID-19. Profiled with immunoSEQ multiplex PCR; TCRdb holds only in-frame clones, not every one. Seen here are roughly 110,000 clones, about three quarters observed once, and the top ten hold 4% to 5.5%. Sequencing used peripheral blood. The receptors shown here come from a man aged 65-85 years with acute or convalescent COVID-19.

The rearrangement joins TRBV6-5 to TRBJ2-5; 9 bases agree with TRBD2. This CDR3 has 14 amino acids. J gave up 5 bases and V 6 bases, and 7 bases lay outside the gene matches. CDR1 and CDR2 from the germline V gene are MNHEY and SVGAGI. In nucleotides, the CDR3 is TGTGCCAGCAGCCCCGGGACTAGCTTTGAGACCCAGTACTTC. Translation: CASSPGTSFETQYF.

This clone appeared once. The J gene is TRBJ2-3, the V gene TRBV7-2; the match to TRBD1 covers 7 bases. Looked up from germline, CDR1 is SGHTA and CDR2 is FQGNSA. With 4 bases clipped from V and 2 bases from J, the junction kept 9 bases outside the gene matches. The CDR3 is 16 residues long. CDR3 coding DNA: TGTGCCAGCAGCTATCGACAGGGTAGAGTCACAGATACGCAGTATTTT. This encodes CASSYRQGRVTDTQYF.

V usage is TRBV4-3 and J usage is TRBJ1-4; no clear D gene. This CDR3 is 16 amino acids long. Germline CDR1 reads LGHNA; CDR2 reads YSLEER. Trimming took 1 base from V and 0 from J, leaving 9 bases between them. For the CDR3, the DNA is TGCGCCAGCAGCCAAGGGCCGACACCAACTAATGAAAAACTGTTTTTT. It encodes CASSQGPTPTNEKLFF.